This TCR beta chain derives from a study of blood T cell repertoires in COVID-19. Study-level background: Italy, Spain and the United States were the sources of the convalescent and acute COVID-19 samples. The analysed material was cDNA or gDNA that came from T cells, B-cell-depleted T cells, or PBMCs.

As originally analysed: Estimated nucleated cell counts came from reference gene primer amplification. Sequenced by immunoSEQ multiplex PCR; TCRdb stores in-frame clones only, minus some. The DNA was the basis for D and trimming; V, J and clone size are from that table. This table holds about 170,000 clones, roughly 84% found once. This clone has just one count. V was pared by 5 bases and J by 3 bases, with 6 bases between. The germline gives CDR1 SGHNT, CDR2 YYREEE (reference sequence). This CDR3 spans 11 amino acids. The rearrangement links TRBV5-4 to TRBJ2-7; D call uncertain. The receptor comes from a woman older than 75 with active or convalescent COVID-19. Sequencing was performed on peripheral blood. The CDR3, as DNA: TGTGCCAGCAGTTCCCACTACGAGCAGTACTTC. Its protein is CASSSHYEQYF.